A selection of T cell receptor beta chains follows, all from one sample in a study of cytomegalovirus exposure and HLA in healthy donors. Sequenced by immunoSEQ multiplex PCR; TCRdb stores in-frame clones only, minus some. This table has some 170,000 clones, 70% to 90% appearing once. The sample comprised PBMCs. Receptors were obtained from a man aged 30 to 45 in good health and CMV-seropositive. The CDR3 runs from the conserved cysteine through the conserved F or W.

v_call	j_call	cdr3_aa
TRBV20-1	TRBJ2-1	CSAYQGEQFF
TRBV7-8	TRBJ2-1	CASSGVLGSSNEQFF
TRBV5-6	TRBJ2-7	CASSSGWTPYSF
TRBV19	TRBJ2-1	CASSNPPGLPDNEQFF
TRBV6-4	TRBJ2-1	CASSDSQGVNEQFF
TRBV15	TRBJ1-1	CATWTGGLGNTEAFF
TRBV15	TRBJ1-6	CATQGMDSPLHF
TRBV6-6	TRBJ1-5	CASRTGTRNQPQHF
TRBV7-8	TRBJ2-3	CASSLRAGKDTQYF
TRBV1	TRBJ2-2	CTSSQDWQGALTGELFF
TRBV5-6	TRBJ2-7	CASSLDGQISYEQYF
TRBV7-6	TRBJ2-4	CASSPAGTGLAKNIQYF
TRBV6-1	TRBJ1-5	CASSEVALSNQPQHF
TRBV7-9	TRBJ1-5	CASSLREDSGQPQHF
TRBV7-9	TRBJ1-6	CASSGSGLGSPLHF
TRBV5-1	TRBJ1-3	CASSEGQGLAGNTIYF
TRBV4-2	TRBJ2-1	CASSQDGRVGAYNEQFF
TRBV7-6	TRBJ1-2	CASSYRTGANYGYTF
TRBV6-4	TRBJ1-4	CASTRTGSTNEKLFF
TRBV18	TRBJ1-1	CASSPLGGRGLQNTEAFF
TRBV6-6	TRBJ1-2	CASSPGGSNYGYTF
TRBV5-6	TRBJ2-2	CASSPVGERELFF
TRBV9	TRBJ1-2	CASSVSSGSNYGYTF
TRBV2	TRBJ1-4	CASSEQGQSNEKLFF
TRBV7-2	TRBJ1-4	CASSPGTANEKLFF
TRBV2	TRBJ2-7	CASSGTSGGYSSYEQYF
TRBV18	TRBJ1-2	CASSQSGSTNYGYTF
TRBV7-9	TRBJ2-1	CASSARGSGGNNEQFF
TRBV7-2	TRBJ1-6	CASISATGKNSPLHF
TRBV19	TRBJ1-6	CASSIAGQGDNSPLHF
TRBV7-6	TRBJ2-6	CASSSSTGQGRSGANVLTF
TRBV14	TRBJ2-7	CASSQGQGTEQYF
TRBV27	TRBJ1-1	CASSLYPGVEAFF